Shown below are 10 T cell receptor beta chains from a single sample sequenced in a study of response to subunit inactivated influenza vaccine. TCRdb analysed the RT-PCR reads with MiXCR anew, one entry per CDR3 protein. The table has 500,000 to 550,000 distinct CDR3 sequences, around 7.9% seen once; the top ten hold around 12%. The specimen comprised PBMCs from blood, sampled around 2 years after vaccination. These receptors came from a man aged 50 to 75 who received an inactivated influenza vaccine.

This clonotype was seen only a few times. The chain couples TRBV12-3 or TRBV12-4 to TRBJ2-2; 10 bases line up with TRBD1. The CDR3 consists of 16 residues. V lost 6 bases, J lost 7 bases, and 11 bases stayed unmatched. CDR3: CASRPGQGSFGGELFF. CDR3 coding DNA: TGTGCCAGCAGACCGGGACAGGGGTCCTTTGGCGGGGAGCTGTTTTTT.

V gene TRBV5-1 combines with J gene TRBJ1-4; the D is unclear. Germline V gene lookup returns CDR1 SGHRS and CDR2 YFSETQ. The CDR3 extends over 15 amino acids. Trimming removed 0 bases at V and 8 bases at J, with 14 bases between. Here the CDR3 reads CASSLDTTLGEKLFF. The CDR3 nucleotides read TGCGCCAGCAGCTTGGACACCACCCTAGGGGAAAAACTGTTTTTT.

J is TRBJ2-7 and V is TRBV28; 10 bases line up with TRBD2. The germline V gene encodes CDR1 MDHEN and CDR2 SYDVKM. The V and J ends lost 7 bases and 7 bases, in that order; junction bases with no gene match: 7. CDR3 length: 13 residues. CDR3 sequence (DNA): TGTGCCAGCAATGAGCGGGAGGGCCGGGAGCAGTACTTC. It yields the protein CASNEREGREQYF.

This clonotype has a count of ten or more. The chain employs TRBV29-1 and TRBJ2-3; weak D call: TRBD2 (5 bases). This CDR3 has 12 amino acids. The germline CDR1 and CDR2 sequences are SQVTM and ANQGSEA. The V and J ends lost 7 bases and 2 bases respectively, with 10 bases between them. The CDR3 sequence is CSAVAYTDTQYF. The DNA of the CDR3 is TGCAGCGCCGTAGCGTACACAGATACGCAGTATTTT.

This clonotype was observed a few times. The V gene is TRBV7-3, the J gene TRBJ2-3; 8 positions agree with TRBD1. The CDR3 covers 17 residues. CDR1 and CDR2 from the germline V gene are SGHTA and FQGTGA. With 4 bases clipped from V and 5 bases from J, the junction kept 14 bases outside the gene matches. CDR3 DNA: TGTGCCAGCAGCTCCAGACAGGGGCCCGCCGGGGTAGATACGCAGTATTTT. Protein product: CASSSRQGPAGVDTQYF.

This clonotype was observed many times. The rearrangement joins TRBV1 to TRBJ2-5; TRBD2, the D gene given by the table, was not confirmed from the DNA. TRBV1 is marked as a pseudogene. The CDR3 consists of 11 residues. DNA of the CDR3: TGCACCAGCTCCCGGAGGGCTCCAGAGTACTTC. It codes for CTSSRRAPEYF.

In its sample, this clonotype was seen many times. The V call is TRBV20-1, the J call TRBJ1-5; D is unresolved. Germline V gene lookup returns CDR1 DFQATT and CDR2 SNEGSKA (reference sequence). Trimming left V 7 bases short and J 4 bases short, with 11 bases between. This CDR3 contains 12 residues. CDR3 region: CSVKPRNQPQHF. The CDR3 region has the DNA TGCAGTGTAAAGCCCAGGAATCAGCCCCAGCATTTT.

This clonotype was observed at least ten times. In DNA form, the CDR3 reads TGTGCCAGCTCAAAGGGAGTGAACACAGATACGCAGTATTTT. As protein: CASSKGVNTDTQYF. The chain employs TRBV18 and TRBJ2-3; D may be TRBD2 (5 bases). CDR1 and CDR2 (germline): KGHSH, LQKENI. Deletions cut 5 bases from V and 2 bases from J, with 11 bases between. The CDR3 loop spans 14 amino acids.

This clonotype was counted between two and nine times. This chain joins TRBV7-9 and TRBJ2-7, with 7 bases identical to TRBD1. This CDR3 is 16 amino acids long. Trimming took 1 base from V and 1 from J; bases not matched to a gene: 7. Germline V lookup: CDR1 SEHNR, CDR2 FQNEAQ (reference sequence). The CDR3, as DNA: TGTGCCAGCAGCTTAGAAGTGGGACAGAGGTCCTACGAGCAGTACTTC. Encoded protein: CASSLEVGQRSYEQYF.

Only a few counts were recorded for this clonotype. The V and J genes are TRBV5-1 and TRBJ2-7; TRBD2 aligns across 8 bases. The CDR3 runs to 15 residues. Germline lookup yields CDR1 SGHRS and CDR2 YFSETQ. J lost 4 bases, V lost 1 base, and 7 bases had no gene match. The CDR3 loop reads CASSLNSGMSYEQYF. The DNA of the CDR3 is TGCGCCAGCAGCTTGAATAGCGGGATGTCGTACGAGCAGTACTTC.